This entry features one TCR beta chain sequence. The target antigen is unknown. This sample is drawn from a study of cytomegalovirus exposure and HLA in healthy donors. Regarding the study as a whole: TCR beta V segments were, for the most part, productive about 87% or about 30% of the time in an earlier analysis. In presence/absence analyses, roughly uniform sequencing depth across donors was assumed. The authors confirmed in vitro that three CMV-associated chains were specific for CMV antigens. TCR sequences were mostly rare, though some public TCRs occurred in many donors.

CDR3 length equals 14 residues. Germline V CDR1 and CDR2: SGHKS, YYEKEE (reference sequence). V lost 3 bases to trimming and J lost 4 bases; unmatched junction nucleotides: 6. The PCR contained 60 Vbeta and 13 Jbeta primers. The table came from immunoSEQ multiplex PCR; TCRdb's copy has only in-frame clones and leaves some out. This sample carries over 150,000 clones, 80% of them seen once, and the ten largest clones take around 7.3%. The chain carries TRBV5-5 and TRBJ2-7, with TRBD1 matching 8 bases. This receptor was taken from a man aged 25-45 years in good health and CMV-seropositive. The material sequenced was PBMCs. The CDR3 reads CASSWRTGLYEQYF. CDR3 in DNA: TGTGCCAGCAGCTGGCGGACAGGGTTGTACGAGCAGTACTTC.